These T cell receptor beta chains were read from a single sample in a study of cytomegalovirus exposure and HLA in healthy donors. Sequenced by immunoSEQ multiplex PCR; TCRdb stores in-frame clones only, minus some. In all, the sample yields about 160,000 clones. Sequenced: PBMCs. Receptor source: a man aged 25-40 years in good health and CMV-seronegative. Each CDR3 is given with its conserved first and last residue. The D gene is left open where the match is weak.

V gene: TRBV5-1
J gene: TRBJ1-2
D gene: TRBD1
CDR3 protein: CASTFAGQGYGYTF
CDR3 DNA: TGCGCCAGCACCTTTGCGGGACAGGGCTATGGCTACACCTTC

V gene: TRBV2
J gene: TRBJ1-2
D gene: .
CDR3 protein: CASSEMGANYGYTF
CDR3 DNA: TGTGCCAGCAGTGAAATGGGGGCGAACTATGGCTACACCTTC

V gene: TRBV9
J gene: TRBJ1-4
D gene: TRBD1
CDR3 protein: CASSTGGKLFF
CDR3 DNA: TGTGCCAGCAGTACAGGGGGGAAACTGTTTTTT

V gene: TRBV5-1
J gene: TRBJ2-1
D gene: TRBD2
CDR3 protein: CASSLLTSGYNEQFF
CDR3 DNA: TGCGCCAGCAGCTTGCTTACTAGCGGGTACAATGAGCAGTTCTTC

V gene: TRBV12-5
J gene: TRBJ2-1
D gene: .
CDR3 protein: CASGLVDTSRNEQFF
CDR3 DNA: TGTGCTAGTGGTTTGGTAGACACTAGCCGCAATGAGCAGTTCTTC

V gene: TRBV9
J gene: TRBJ2-1
D gene: .
CDR3 protein: CASSGYGNEQFF
CDR3 DNA: TGTGCCAGCAGCGGTTACGGCAATGAGCAGTTCTTC

V gene: TRBV5-1
J gene: TRBJ1-1
D gene: TRBD1
CDR3 protein: CASSTTGGPTEAFF
CDR3 DNA: TGCGCCAGCAGCACGACAGGGGGTCCCACTGAAGCTTTCTTT

V gene: TRBV10-3
J gene: TRBJ1-3
D gene: .
CDR3 protein: CAISEPRSGNTIYF
CDR3 DNA: TGTGCCATCAGTGAGCCTCGGTCGGGAAACACCATATATTTT

V gene: TRBV4-1
J gene: TRBJ2-5
D gene: .
CDR3 protein: CASSQSRGETQYF
CDR3 DNA: TGCGCCAGCAGCCAGTCTAGAGGTGAGACCCAGTACTTC

V gene: TRBV5-5
J gene: TRBJ2-7
D gene: TRBD2
CDR3 protein: CASSLLAGGKIEQYF
CDR3 DNA: TGTGCCAGCAGCTTACTAGCGGGAGGTAAAATCGAGCAGTACTTC

V gene: TRBV2
J gene: TRBJ2-1
D gene: .
CDR3 protein: CASSDVGLNEQFF
CDR3 DNA: TGTGCCAGCAGTGATGTGGGCCTCAATGAGCAGTTCTTC

V gene: TRBV10-3
J gene: TRBJ2-7
D gene: .
CDR3 protein: CAIKAGANYEQYF
CDR3 DNA: TGTGCCATCAAGGCGGGGGCCAACTACGAGCAGTACTTC

V gene: TRBV5-1
J gene: TRBJ2-7
D gene: .
CDR3 protein: CASSLAVLQGGNYEQYF
CDR3 DNA: TGCGCCAGCAGCTTGGCCGTATTACAGGGAGGGAACTACGAGCAGTACTTC

V gene: TRBV18
J gene: TRBJ2-1
D gene: TRBD1
CDR3 protein: CASSPQQGLDNEQFF
CDR3 DNA: TGTGCCAGCTCACCACAACAGGGGTTAGACAATGAGCAGTTCTTC

V gene: TRBV25-1
J gene: TRBJ2-7
D gene: TRBD1
CDR3 protein: CASSELGQVYEQYF
CDR3 DNA: TGTGCCAGCAGTGAACTAGGACAGGTTTACGAGCAGTACTTC

V gene: TRBV6-1
J gene: TRBJ1-5
D gene: TRBD1
CDR3 protein: CASNPGQGNQPQHF
CDR3 DNA: TGTGCCAGCAACCCGGGACAGGGCAATCAGCCCCAGCATTTT